One sample yielded the 24 T cell receptor beta chains listed below, sequenced in a study of cytomegalovirus exposure and HLA in healthy donors. Use of 60 Vbeta and 13 Jbeta primers characterized the PCR. The repertoire was sequenced with immunoSEQ multiplex PCR; TCRdb's copy has only in-frame clones and lacks some. The sample has 150,000 to 200,000 clones, roughly 79% seen once; the top ten hold about 2.1%. Sequencing was done on a sample of PBMCs. The receptors were gathered from a young man in good health and CMV-seronegative.

As DNA, the CDR3 is TGCAGCGCCGACCGTAGGGAGAATGGCTACACCTTC. Translated, it gives CSADRRENGYTF. This chain links TRBV29-1 with TRBJ1-2; D gene unclear. V dropped 7 bases and J dropped 6 bases, with 15 bases sitting between them. This CDR3 region has 12 residues. CDR1 is SQVTM, CDR2 ANQGSEA, per germline.

The genes are TRBV9 and TRBJ2-3; D is unclear. The germline V gene encodes CDR1 SGDLS and CDR2 YYNGEE. The CDR3 extends over 14 amino acids. V shed 4 bases and J shed 2 bases, with 11 bases lying between them. The CDR3 region is CASSLTTPTDTQYF. CDR3 sequence (DNA): TGTGCCAGCAGCTTAACGACACCCACAGATACGCAGTATTTT.

The chain carries TRBV15 and TRBJ2-3; tentative D call: TRBD2 (5 bases). Trimming cost V 0 bases and J 4 bases, with 11 bases left between them. From germline, CDR1 is LNHNV and CDR2 YYDKDF (reference sequence). The CDR3 consists of 15 residues. This chain's CDR3 is CATSREGGSPDTQYF. The CDR3 coding sequence is TGTGCCACCAGCAGAGAAGGTGGGAGCCCAGATACGCAGTATTTT.

This clone came up a few times. The chain combines TRBV28 with TRBJ1-2; no clear D. This CDR3 region has 11 residues. Germline CDR1 reads MDHEN; CDR2 reads SYDVKM. V lost 5 bases and J 3 bases, leaving 4 bases between the germline ends. Written as DNA, the CDR3 is TGTGCCAGCAGTGAGGACTATGGCTACACCTTC. It translates to CASSEDYGYTF.

As for this clone: At the DNA level, this CDR3 is encoded by other sequences in the same sample as well. V is TRBV28 and J is TRBJ2-7; 7 positions agree with TRBD2. This CDR3 comprises 13 residues. The germline CDR1 and CDR2 sequences are MDHEN and SYDVKM. Germline trimming cut 2 bases from V and 4 bases from J; bases unmatched to any gene: 2. CDR3 in DNA: TGTGCCAGCAGTTTAGTGGGGGGGTACGAGCAGTACTTC. Translation gives CASSLVGGYEQYF.

The chain is built from TRBV7-2 and TRBJ1-1; 8 bases line up with TRBD1. The CDR3 totals 15 residues. CDR1 and CDR2 from the germline V gene are SGHTA and FQGNSA. V was clipped by 2 bases and J by 4 bases; unmatched bases: 6. CDR3 sequence: CASSLQGAGVTEAFF. The CDR3 region has the DNA TGTGCCAGCAGCTTACAGGGGGCCGGGGTCACTGAAGCTTTCTTT. The entire variable domain, with the rest obtained from reference TRBV7-2 and TRBJ1-1, is as follows: GAGVSQSPSNKVTEKGKDVELRCDPISGHTALYWYRQSLGQGLEFLIYFQGNSAPDKSGLPSDRFSAERTGGSVSTLTIQRTQQEDSAVYLCASSLQGAGVTEAFFGQGTRLTVV.

The chain has TRBV9 and TRBJ2-1; 9 bases match TRBD2. Germline V gives CDR1 SGDLS, CDR2 YYNGEE. The CDR3 has 15 amino acids. V trimming: 2 bases; J trimming: 8 bases; junction bases outside the gene matches: 8. The chain's CDR3 is CASSVLASGIDEQFF. The CDR3 DNA sequence: TGTGCCAGCAGCGTTTTGGCTAGCGGGATCGATGAGCAGTTCTTC.

The V call is TRBV29-1, the J call TRBJ2-5; D remains unclear. This CDR3 is built from 11 residues. Between the trimmed V and J ends, which lost 5 bases and 2 bases, there was a span of 6 bases. Germline loops: CDR1 SQVTM, CDR2 ANQGSEA. This CDR3 is CSVRVQETQYF. CDR3 DNA sequence: TGCAGCGTTAGAGTGCAAGAGACCCAGTACTTC. Based on the CDR3 plus reference TRBV29-1 and TRBJ2-5, the full variable domain is SAVISQKPSRDICQRGTSLTIQCQVDSQVTMMFWYRQQPGQSLTLIATANQGSEATYESGFVIDKFPISRPNLTFSTLTVSNMSPEDSSIYLCSVRVQETQYFGPGTRLLVL.

As regards this clone: A junction end diverges from the germline sequence, so it may reflect a read error. CDR3 amino acids: CASSWGRNAGELFF. The CDR3 DNA reads as TGTGCCAGCAGCTGGGGGAGGAACGCCGGGGAGCTGTTTTTT. The gene calls are TRBV11-1 and TRBJ2-2; tentatively, D is TRBD2 (6 bases). This CDR3 contains 14 residues. Germline V gene sequence: CDR1 SGHAT, CDR2 FQDESV (reference sequence). The full variable domain, with the rest looked up from reference TRBV11-1 and TRBJ2-2, is EAEVAQSPRYKITEKSQAVAFWCDPISGHATLYWYRQILGQGPELLVQFQDESVVDDSQLPKDRFSAERLKGVDSTLKIQPAELGDSAMYLCASSWGRNAGELFFGEGSRLTVL.

This clone has a single count. This sequence joins TRBV6-7 and TRBJ2-7; 8 bases fit TRBD2. TRBV6-7 counts as an open reading frame of uncertain function. The CDR3 spans 14 residues. The ends lost 11 bases at V and 3 bases at J; junction bases unmatched: 12. CDR3 protein: CAEHVGLASYEQYF. The CDR3 bases are TGTGCCGAGCACGTCGGACTAGCTAGCTACGAGCAGTACTTC.

This rearrangement joins TRBV6-5 to TRBJ2-5; TRBD2 aligns across 7 bases. The J call may be faulty, since TRBJ2-7 better matches the DNA end. CDR3 length equals 15 residues. CDR1 and CDR2 (germline): MNHEY, SVGAGI. CDR3 coding DNA: TGTGCCAGCACCCCACCTGGCGGGAGATCCTACGAGCAGTACTTC. Amino acid sequence: CASTPPGGRSYEQYF.

The genes are TRBV7-9 and TRBJ2-1; D might be TRBD1 (5 bases). V gave up 3 bases and J gave up 0 bases, with 6 bases separating them. The CDR3 totals 14 residues. Germline CDR1 and CDR2: SEHNR and FQNEAQ (reference sequence). The CDR3, as DNA: TGTGCCAGCAGCTTCAGGGTCTCCTACAATGAGCAGTTCTTC. Its translation is CASSFRVSYNEQFF.

This clone was detected once. The junction departs from germline at one end; a sequencing error may be responsible. This chain joins TRBV5-1 and TRBJ1-3; TRBD1 is a possible D gene (6 bases). This CDR3 contains 16 residues. The germline CDR1 and CDR2 sequences are SGHRS and YFSETQ. CDR3 sequence reads: CASSRGQINSGSTIYF. CDR3 nucleotide sequence: TGCGCCAGCAGCAGAGGACAGATCAACTCTGGAAGCACCATATATTTT.

The count of this clone is one. This chain links TRBV28 with TRBJ1-6, with TRBD1 matching over 7 bases. V shed 6 bases, J shed 10 bases, and the junction held 12 bases outside the gene matches. The CDR3 consists of 15 residues. Germline V lookup: CDR1 MDHEN, CDR2 SYDVKM. CDR3 DNA sequence: TGTGCCAGCAGCCCAACAGGGGTAGCGAACTCACCCCTCCACTTT. Its protein product is CASSPTGVANSPLHF.

The chain carries TRBV7-8 and TRBJ2-2; D is possibly TRBD2 (5 bases). Trimming stripped 10 bases from V and 2 bases from J, with 11 bases between. This CDR3 contains 13 residues. CDR1 and CDR2 (germline): SGHVS, FQNEAQ. The CDR3 DNA sequence: TGTGCCATTATAAGCGGCAACACCGGGGAGCTGTTTTTT. It codes for CAIISGNTGELFF.

This clone was recorded a few times. The chain combines TRBV13 with TRBJ2-2, with unresolved D. The CDR3 sequence is 13 residues long. Trimming removed 5 bases at V and 1 base at J, with 5 bases between. Germline-derived CDR1 and CDR2 are PRHDT and FYEKMQ (reference sequence). The CDR3, as DNA: TGTGCCAGCAGCCAACAGAACACCGGGGAGCTGTTTTTT. This sequence encodes CASSQQNTGELFF.

This chain joins TRBV7-3 and TRBJ2-3; D not resolved. Germline assignment: CDR1 SGHTA and CDR2 FQGTGA. Trimming left V 1 base short and J 2 bases short, with 16 bases between. This CDR3 region has 17 residues. CDR3 DNA sequence: TGTGCCAGCAGCTTAAGTGGCCTGGCCAGTCCCACAGATACGCAGTATTTT. This encodes CASSLSGLASPTDTQYF.

The DNA of the CDR3 is TGTGCCAGCAGTGAAGATTTTTTTGGGCAGGGGTTCCACGAGCAGTACTTC. Encoded protein: CASSEDFFGQGFHEQYF. V and J are TRBV6-1 and TRBJ2-7, with a possible D match to TRBD1 (6 bases). CDR1 and CDR2 (germline): MNHNS, SASEGT. The CDR3 is 17 residues long. Between the trimmed V and J ends, which lost 1 base and 5 bases, there was a span of 21 bases.

The chain recombines TRBV19 with TRBJ2-7; tentatively, D is TRBD1 (5 bases). The CDR3 totals 13 residues. Trimming removed 1 base at V and 6 bases at J, with 10 bases between. The germline gives CDR1 LNHDA, CDR2 SQIVND (reference sequence). CDR3 protein: CASSIGQKTEQYF. The CDR3 region has the DNA TGTGCCAGTAGTATAGGACAGAAGACCGAGCAGTACTTC.

The gene calls are TRBV5-1 and TRBJ2-1; 8 nucleotides match TRBD1. The V gene end was trimmed by 0 bases and the J gene end by 2 bases; junction bases not matched to a gene: 4. CDR1 is SGHRS and CDR2 is YFSETQ in the germline V gene. This CDR3 has 16 residues. As DNA, the CDR3 is TGCGCCAGCAGCTTGGCCCAGGGGGCGGCCTACAATGAGCAGTTCTTC. It specifies CASSLAQGAAYNEQFF.

The chain is built from TRBV18 and TRBJ2-5; 9 nucleotides match TRBD1. Trimming took 5 bases from V and 3 from J; bases not matched to a gene: 7. The CDR3 contains 15 residues. Germline V gives CDR1 KGHSH, CDR2 LQKENI. Written as DNA, the CDR3 is TGTGCCAGCTCAGACTGGGACAGGGCGGAAGAGACCCAGTACTTC. It codes for CASSDWDRAEETQYF.

The chain recombines TRBV2 with TRBJ1-5, with 11 bases lining up with TRBD1. CDR1 and CDR2 from the germline V gene are SNHLY and FYNNEI. V was pared by 5 bases and J by 7 bases, with 7 bases of the junction left unmatched. The CDR3 extends over 15 amino acids. CDR3 sequence reads: CASSTTGQGEQPQHF. DNA for the CDR3: TGTGCCAGCAGTACTACGGGACAGGGGGAACAGCCCCAGCATTTT.

V gene TRBV28 combines with J gene TRBJ1-5; TRBD1 matches at 12 bases. Germline loops: CDR1 MDHEN, CDR2 SYDVKM. The CDR3 sequence is 15 residues long. V shed 8 bases, J shed 5 bases, and the junction held 7 bases outside the gene matches. The CDR3 reads CASAIGTGGYQPQHF. For the CDR3, the DNA is TGTGCCAGCGCCATCGGGACAGGGGGCTATCAGCCCCAGCATTTT.

J is TRBJ1-2 and V is TRBV7-9; TRBD1 matches at 11 bases. CDR1 is SEHNR, CDR2 FQNEAQ, per germline (reference sequence). This CDR3 has 15 residues. V was pared by 4 bases and J by 5 bases, with 6 bases of the junction left unmatched. Here the CDR3 reads CASSSRDRGSYGYTF. CDR3 in DNA: TGTGCCAGCAGCTCGCGGGACAGGGGGTCATATGGCTACACCTTC.